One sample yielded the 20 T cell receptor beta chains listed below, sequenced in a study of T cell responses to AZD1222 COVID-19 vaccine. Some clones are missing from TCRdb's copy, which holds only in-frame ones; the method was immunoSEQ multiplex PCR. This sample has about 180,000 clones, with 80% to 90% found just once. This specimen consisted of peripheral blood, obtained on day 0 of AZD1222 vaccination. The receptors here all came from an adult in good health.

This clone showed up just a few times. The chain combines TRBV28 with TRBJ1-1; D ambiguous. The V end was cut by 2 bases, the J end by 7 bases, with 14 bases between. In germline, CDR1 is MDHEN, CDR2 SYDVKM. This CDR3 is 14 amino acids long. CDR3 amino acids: CASSLHSGALEAFF. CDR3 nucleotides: TGTGCCAGCAGTTTACATTCAGGAGCCCTTGAAGCTTTCTTT.

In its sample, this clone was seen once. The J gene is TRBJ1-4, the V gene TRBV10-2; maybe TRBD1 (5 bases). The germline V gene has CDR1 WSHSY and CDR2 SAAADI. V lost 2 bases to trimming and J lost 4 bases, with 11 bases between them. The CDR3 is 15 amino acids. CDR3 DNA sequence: TGCGCCAGCAGTGAGGCAGGAGGGGTTAATGAAAAACTGTTTTTT. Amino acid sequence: CASSEAGGVNEKLFF.

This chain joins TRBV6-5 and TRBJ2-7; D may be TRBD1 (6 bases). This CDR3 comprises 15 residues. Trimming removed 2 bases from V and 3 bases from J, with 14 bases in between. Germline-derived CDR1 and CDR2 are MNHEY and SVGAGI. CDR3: CASSYAGVKSYEQYF. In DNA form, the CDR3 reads TGTGCCAGCAGTTACGCAGGGGTTAAAAGCTACGAGCAGTACTTC.

CDR3: CASSEVVGGGTYEQYF. The CDR3 DNA is TGTGCCAGCAGTGAAGTTGTCGGCGGCGGAACCTACGAGCAGTACTTC. V usage is TRBV6-1 and J usage is TRBJ2-7; no definite D call. Looked up from germline, CDR1 is MNHNS and CDR2 is SASEGT. The CDR3 runs to 16 residues. V was cut by 1 base and J by 2 bases, with 15 bases left in between.

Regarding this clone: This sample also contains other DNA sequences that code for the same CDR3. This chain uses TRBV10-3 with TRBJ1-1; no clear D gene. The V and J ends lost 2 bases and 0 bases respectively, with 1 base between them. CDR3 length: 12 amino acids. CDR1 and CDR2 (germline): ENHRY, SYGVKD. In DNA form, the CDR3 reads TGTGCCATCAGTGAGCTGAACACTGAAGCTTTCTTT. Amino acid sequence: CAISELNTEAFF.

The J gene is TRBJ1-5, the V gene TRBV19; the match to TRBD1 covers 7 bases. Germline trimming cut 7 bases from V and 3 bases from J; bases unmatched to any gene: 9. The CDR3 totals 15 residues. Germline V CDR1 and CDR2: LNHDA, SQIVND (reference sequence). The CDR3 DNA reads TGTGCCAGTACTCCCAAGACAGGGTACAATCAGCCCCAGCATTTT. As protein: CASTPKTGYNQPQHF.

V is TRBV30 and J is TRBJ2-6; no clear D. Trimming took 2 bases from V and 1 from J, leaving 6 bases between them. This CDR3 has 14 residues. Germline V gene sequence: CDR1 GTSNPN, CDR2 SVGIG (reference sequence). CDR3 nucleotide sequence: TGTGCCTGGAGTACAGATTCTGGGGCCAACGTCCTGACTTTC. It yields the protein CAWSTDSGANVLTF. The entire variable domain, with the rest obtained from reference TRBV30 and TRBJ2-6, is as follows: SQTIHQWPATLVQPVGSPLSLECTVEGTSNPNLYWYRQAAGRGLQLLFYSVGIGQISSEVPQNLSASRPQDRQFILSSKKLLLSDSGFYLCAWSTDSGANVLTFGAGSRLTVL.

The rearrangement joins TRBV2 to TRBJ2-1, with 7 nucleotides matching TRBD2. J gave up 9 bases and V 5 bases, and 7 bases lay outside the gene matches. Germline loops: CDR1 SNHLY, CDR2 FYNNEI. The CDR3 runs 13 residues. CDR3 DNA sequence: TGTGCCAGCAGTCAAAGACCGGGGGGTGAGCAGTTCTTC. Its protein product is CASSQRPGGEQFF.

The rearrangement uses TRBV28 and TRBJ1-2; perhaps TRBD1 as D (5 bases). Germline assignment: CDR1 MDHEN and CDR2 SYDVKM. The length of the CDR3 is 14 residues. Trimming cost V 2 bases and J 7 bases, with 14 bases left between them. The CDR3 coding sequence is TGTGCCAGCAGTTTACTCGACAGCGGGAGTGGCTACACCTTC. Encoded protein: CASSLLDSGSGYTF.

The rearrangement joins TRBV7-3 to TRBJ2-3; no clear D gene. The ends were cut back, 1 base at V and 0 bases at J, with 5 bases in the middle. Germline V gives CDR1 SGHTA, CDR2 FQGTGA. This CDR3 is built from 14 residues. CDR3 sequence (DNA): TGTGCCAGCAGCTTAATACCGAGCACAGATACGCAGTATTTT. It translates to CASSLIPSTDTQYF.

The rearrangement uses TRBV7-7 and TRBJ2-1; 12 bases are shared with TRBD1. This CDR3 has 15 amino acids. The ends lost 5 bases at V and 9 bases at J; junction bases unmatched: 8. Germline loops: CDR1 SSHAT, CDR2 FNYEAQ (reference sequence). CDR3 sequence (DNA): TGTGCCAGCAGCCTAGGGGGACAGGGGGCCAGTGAGCAGTTCTTC. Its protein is CASSLGGQGASEQFF.

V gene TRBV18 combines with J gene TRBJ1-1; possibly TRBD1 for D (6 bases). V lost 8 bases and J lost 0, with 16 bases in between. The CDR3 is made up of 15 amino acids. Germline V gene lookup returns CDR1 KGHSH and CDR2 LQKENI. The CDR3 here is CASPLPGAMNTEAFF. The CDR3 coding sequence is TGTGCCAGCCCACTGCCGGGGGCGATGAACACTGAAGCTTTCTTT.

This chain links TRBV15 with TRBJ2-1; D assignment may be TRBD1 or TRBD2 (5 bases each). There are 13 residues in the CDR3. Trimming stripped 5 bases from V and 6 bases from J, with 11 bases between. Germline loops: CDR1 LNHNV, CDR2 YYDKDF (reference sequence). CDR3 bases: TGTGCCACCAGCGACAGACTATCCAATGAGCAGTTCTTC. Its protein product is CATSDRLSNEQFF. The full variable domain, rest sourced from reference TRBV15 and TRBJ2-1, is DAMVIQNPRYQVTQFGKPVTLSCSQTLNHNVMYWYQQKSSQAPKLLFHYYDKDFNNEADTPDNFQSRRPNTSFCFLDIRSPGLGDTAMYLCATSDRLSNEQFFGPGTRLTVL.

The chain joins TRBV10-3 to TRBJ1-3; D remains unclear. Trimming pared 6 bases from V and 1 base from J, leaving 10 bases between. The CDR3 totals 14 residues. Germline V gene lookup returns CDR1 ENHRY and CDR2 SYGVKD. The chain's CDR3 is CAIRAAGSGNTIYF. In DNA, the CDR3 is TGTGCCATCAGGGCGGCGGGGTCTGGAAACACCATATATTTT.

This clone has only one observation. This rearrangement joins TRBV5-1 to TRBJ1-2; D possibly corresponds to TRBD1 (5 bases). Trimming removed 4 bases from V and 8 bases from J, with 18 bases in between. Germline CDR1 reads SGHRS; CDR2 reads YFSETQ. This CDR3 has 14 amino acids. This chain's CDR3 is CASSIDQGNEGYTF. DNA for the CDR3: TGCGCCAGCAGCATTGATCAGGGAAACGAGGGCTACACCTTC.

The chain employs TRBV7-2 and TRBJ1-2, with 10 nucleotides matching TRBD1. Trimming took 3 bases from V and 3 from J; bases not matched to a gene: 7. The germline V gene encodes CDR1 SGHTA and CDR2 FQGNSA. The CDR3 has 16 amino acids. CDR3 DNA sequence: TGTGCCAGCAGCTTCCCGGGACAGGGGAAGGACTATGGCTACACCTTC. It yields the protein CASSFPGQGKDYGYTF.

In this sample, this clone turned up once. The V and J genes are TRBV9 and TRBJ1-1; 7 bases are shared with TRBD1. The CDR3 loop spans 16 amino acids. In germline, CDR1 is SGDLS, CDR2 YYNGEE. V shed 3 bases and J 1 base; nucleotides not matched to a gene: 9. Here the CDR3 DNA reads TGTGCCAGCAGCGACAATCGCGGGACAGCGAACACTGAAGCTTTCTTT. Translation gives CASSDNRGTANTEAFF.

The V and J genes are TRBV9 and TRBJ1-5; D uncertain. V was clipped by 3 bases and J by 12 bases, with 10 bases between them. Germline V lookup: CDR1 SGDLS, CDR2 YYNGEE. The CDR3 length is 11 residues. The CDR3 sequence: CASSASASQHF. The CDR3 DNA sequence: TGTGCCAGCAGCGCCAGTGCCAGCCAGCATTTT.

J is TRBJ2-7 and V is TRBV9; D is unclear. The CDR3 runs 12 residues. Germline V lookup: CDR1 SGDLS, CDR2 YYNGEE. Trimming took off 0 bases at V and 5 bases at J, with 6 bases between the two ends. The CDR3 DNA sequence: TGTGCCAGCAGCGTAGTGGTCAACGAGCAGTACTTC. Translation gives CASSVVVNEQYF.

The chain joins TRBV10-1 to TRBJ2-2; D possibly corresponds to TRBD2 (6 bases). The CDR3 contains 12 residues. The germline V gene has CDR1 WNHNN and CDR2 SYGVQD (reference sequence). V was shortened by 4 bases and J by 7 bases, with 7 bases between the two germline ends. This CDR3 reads CASSGRVGELFF. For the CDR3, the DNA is TGCGCCAGCAGTGGGAGGGTCGGGGAGCTGTTTTTT.